This TCR beta chain stems from a study of cytomegalovirus exposure and HLA in healthy donors. Study as a whole: Prior work identified about 120 million unique TCR beta sequences in around 170 million T cells.

Use of 60 Vbeta and 13 Jbeta primers characterized the PCR. TCRdb's copy holds only in-frame clones and misses some; the assay was immunoSEQ multiplex PCR. The sample has more than 100,000 clones; 75% to 85% are singletons. Germline V lookup: CDR1 SEHNR, CDR2 FQNEAQ (reference sequence). The CDR3 has 14 residues. V lost 5 bases to trimming and J lost 2 bases, with 10 bases between them. The chain recombines TRBV7-9 with TRBJ2-1, with a possible D match to TRBD1 (5 bases). The sample was PBMCs. This clonotype was sampled from a female donor in good health and CMV-seropositive. The CDR3 DNA reads TGTGCCAGCAGCATCCAAGGGGCCTACAATGAGCAGTTCTTC. This translates into CASSIQGAYNEQFF.